This T cell receptor (beta chain) was identified in a study of long-term antiretroviral therapy in people with HIV. Study findings and constraints: Every time point showed a repertoire led by clones expanded before ART. Collection of the blood took place between about 2004 and 2018. The ART regimens in use then may have been less effective than current ones.

This CDR3 spans 17 amino acids. Germline V CDR1 and CDR2: LNHDA, SQIVND (reference sequence). The ends lost 1 base at V and 4 bases at J; junction bases unmatched: 6. Running of the v3.0 immunoSEQ assay took place at survey level. TCRdb keeps only in-frame clones here, not all; method: immunoSEQ multiplex PCR. The table shows over 25,000 clones, with 87% occurring only once. Notes on this clone: Its cognate antigen is unknown.

The clonotype comes from a man aged 18 to 35 with HIV. J is TRBJ2-3 and V is TRBV19, with 12 bases fitting TRBD2. The sample consisted of unsorted PBMCs, taken 1.1 years after starting antiretroviral therapy. The DNA of the CDR3 is TGTGCCAGTAGTATAGCTAGCGGGGGGGCTATTGCAGATACGCAGTATTTT. Translated, it gives CASSIASGGAIADTQYF.